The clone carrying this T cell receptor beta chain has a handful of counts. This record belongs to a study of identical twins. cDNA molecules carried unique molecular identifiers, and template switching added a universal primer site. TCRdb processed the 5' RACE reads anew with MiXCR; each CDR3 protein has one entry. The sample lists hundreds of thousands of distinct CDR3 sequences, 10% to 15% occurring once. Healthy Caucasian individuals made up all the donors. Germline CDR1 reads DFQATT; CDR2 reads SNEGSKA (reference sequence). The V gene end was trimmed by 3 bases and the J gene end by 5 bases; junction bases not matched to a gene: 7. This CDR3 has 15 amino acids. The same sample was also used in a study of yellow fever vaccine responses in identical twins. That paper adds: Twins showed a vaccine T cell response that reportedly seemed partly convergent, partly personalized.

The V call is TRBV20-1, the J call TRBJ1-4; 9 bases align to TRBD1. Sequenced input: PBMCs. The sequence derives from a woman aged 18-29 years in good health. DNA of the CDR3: TGCAGTGCTAGGGAGACAGGGGGGAAGAATGAAAAACTGTTTTTT. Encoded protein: CSARETGGKNEKLFF.